The 29 T cell receptor beta chains listed next were all sequenced from one sample in a study of T and B cells in COVID-19 patients. Multiplex PCR with BIOMED2 TRB-A/B primer pools amplified TRB rearrangements. In TCRdb, the multiplex PCR reads were re-called with MiXCR into one record per CDR3 protein. This table has 3,200 or so distinct CDR3 sequences, 20% to 30% appearing once. From blood, about 240-550 ng of genomic DNA served as TRB template. The sequenced material came from blood. The receptors come from a human donor with active COVID-19.

Comments on this clonotype: This could be a read error, since a much larger clone is one nucleotide away. The CDR3 loop is CASVPGVVYNEQFF. CDR3 nucleotide sequence: TGTGCCAGCGTCCCGGGGGTCGTCTACAATGAGCAGTTCTTC. This rearrangement joins TRBV6-1 to TRBJ2-1; a weak D match, TRBD2 (6 bases). Looked up from germline, CDR1 is MNHNS and CDR2 is SASEGT. CDR3 length equals 14 residues. Trimming left V 8 bases short and J 3 bases short, with 14 bases between.

This clonotype was seen at least ten times. The V and J genes are TRBV18 and TRBJ1-2; D uncertain. The CDR3 extends over 18 amino acids. Germline V CDR1 and CDR2: KGHSH, LQKENI. V was shortened by 1 base and J by 3 bases, with 21 bases between the two germline ends. CDR3 amino acids: CASSPQFVFLVKDYGYTF. DNA of the CDR3: TGTGCCAGCTCACCACAGTTTGTTTTTTTGGTGAAGGACTATGGCTACACCTTC.

This clonotype rates as large. J is TRBJ1-6 and V is TRBV19; tentative D call: TRBD1 (5 bases). The CDR3 sequence is 16 residues long. Germline assignment: CDR1 LNHDA and CDR2 SQIVND (reference sequence). V was trimmed by 4 bases and J by 8 bases, leaving 18 bases between them. Here the CDR3 reads CASSTRSGTNDSPLHF. The CDR3 DNA follows: TGTGCCAGTAGTACGCGATCCGGGACCAACGATTCACCCCTCCACTTT. The complete variable domain, with remaining parts taken from reference TRBV19 and TRBJ1-6, reads DGGITQSPKYLFRKEGQNVTLSCEQNLNHDAMYWYRQDPGQGLRLIYYSQIVNDFQKGDIAEGYSVSREKKESFPLTVTSAQKNPTAFYLCASSTRSGTNDSPLHFGNGTRLTVT.

This clonotype came up a few times. The genes are TRBV27 and TRBJ1-1, with D unresolved. The V and J ends lost 2 bases and 12 bases respectively, with 19 bases between them. This CDR3 contains 14 residues. Germline CDR1 is MNHEY and CDR2 is SMNVEV (reference sequence). The CDR3 bases are TGTGCCAGCAGTTTACTAGGAGCCGAACCGGAGACTTTCTTT. This codes for CASSLLGAEPETFF.

The chain links TRBV7-7 to TRBJ2-1; the D gene could be TRBD1 or TRBD2 (5 bases each). The CDR3 length is 13 residues. Trimming left V 5 bases short and J 12 bases short, with 17 bases between. CDR1 and CDR2 from the germline V gene are SSHAT and FNYEAQ (reference sequence). CDR3 bases: TGTGCCAGCAGCGTGGGGACGGGCGCTTTGCAGTTCTTC. It translates to CASSVGTGALQFF.

This clonotype is labeled large. V is TRBV29-1 and J is TRBJ2-3; the match to TRBD2 covers 9 bases. Trimming at V came to 1 base and at J to 1 base, leaving 3 bases not matched to a gene. There are 15 residues in the CDR3. Per germline, CDR1 SQVTM and CDR2 ANQGSEA. The CDR3 DNA is TGCAGCGTTGAAGGCCGCGGGGGGGGCACAGATACGCAGTATTTT. It yields the protein CSVEGRGGGTDTQYF.

This clonotype counts as medium-sized. The chain employs TRBV15 and TRBJ2-1, with 7 bases fitting TRBD1. The junction had 6 bases not matched to a gene; V was cut back by 5 bases and J by 5 bases. This CDR3 has 14 amino acids. Per the germline V gene, CDR1 is LNHNV and CDR2 is YYDKDF (reference sequence). CDR3 bases: TGTGCCACCAGCGCCTGGACAGGAGACAATGAGCAGTTCTTC. Translated: CATSAWTGDNEQFF.

Regarding this clonotype: Possible read error: a much larger clone is one base away. The CDR3: CASSDSGSYNEQFF. The CDR3, as DNA: TGTGCCAGCAGTGATTCAGGGTCCTACAATGAGCAGTTCTTC. This chain joins TRBV6-1 and TRBJ2-1, with a possible D match to TRBD1 (5 bases). Germline CDR1 is MNHNS and CDR2 is SASEGT. The CDR3 is 14 residues long. The germline V and J ends were trimmed by 3 bases and 1 base, with 7 bases remaining between them.

In its sample, this clonotype is medium-sized. This rearrangement joins TRBV6-6 to TRBJ1-6, with D hard to call. The V gene's germline CDR1 is MNHNY and CDR2 SVGAGI (reference sequence). V was pared by 5 bases and J by 7 bases, with 9 bases between. This CDR3 spans 13 amino acids. Here the CDR3 DNA reads TGTGCCAGCAGTCGGACGGAAAATTCACCCCTCCACTTT. Translation: CASSRTENSPLHF.

The rearrangement links TRBV5-5 to TRBJ1-1, with 8 positions matching TRBD1. Germline V gene sequence: CDR1 SGHKS, CDR2 YYEKEE (reference sequence). J gave up 1 base and V 2 bases, and 7 bases lay outside the gene matches. The CDR3 runs 16 residues. Here the CDR3 DNA reads TGTGCCAGCAGCTTACTACTAGGACAGGGGAACACTGAAGCTTTCTTT. Translated: CASSLLLGQGNTEAFF.

By share of the sample, this clonotype is medium-sized. The chain carries TRBV18 and TRBJ1-4; D might be TRBD1 (5 bases). Germline assignment: CDR1 KGHSH and CDR2 LQKENI. The length of the CDR3 is 16 residues. V lost 3 bases and J 2 bases, leaving 13 bases between the germline ends. The CDR3 here is CASSPQGKRTNEKLFF. CDR3 DNA sequence: TGTGCCAGCTCACCGCAGGGAAAGCGGACTAATGAAAAACTGTTTTTT.

This clonotype was seen a handful of times. The CDR3 here is CSATGDVGDTQYF. CDR3 coding DNA: TGCAGTGCTACGGGGGATGTAGGGGATACGCAGTATTTT. The J gene is TRBJ2-3, the V gene TRBV20-1, with a tentative D call TRBD2 (6 bases). The CDR3 spans 13 residues. Germline V gene data show CDR1 as DFQATT and CDR2 as SNEGSKA (reference sequence). V shed 4 bases and J shed 6 bases, with 14 bases lying between them.

This clonotype came up once. The rearrangement joins TRBV27 to TRBJ2-5; TRBD2 aligns across 12 bases. The CDR3 spans 17 residues. J gave up 0 bases and V 5 bases, and 7 bases lay outside the gene matches. In germline, CDR1 is MNHEY, CDR2 SMNVEV (reference sequence). The CDR3 DNA is TGTGCCAGCAGTCCAAGGACTAGCGGGGCCTACCAAGAGACCCAGTACTTC. It codes for CASSPRTSGAYQETQYF.

The chain recombines TRBV19 with TRBJ1-5; weak D call: TRBD1 (6 bases). The V end lost 1 base, the J end lost 3 bases, and 19 bases lay between the germline ends. This CDR3 contains 18 residues. Germline CDR1 is LNHDA and CDR2 is SQIVND (reference sequence). This CDR3 is CASSIGGRGGASNQPQHF. CDR3 DNA sequence: TGTGCCAGTAGTATAGGGGGCCGGGGGGGGGCATCCAATCAGCCCCAGCATTTT.

Relative to its sample, this clonotype is large. The V gene is TRBV29-1, the J gene TRBJ1-2; perhaps TRBD1 as D (6 bases). The V end was cut by 4 bases, the J end by 3 bases, with 18 bases between. CDR1 and CDR2 (germline): SQVTM, ANQGSEA. This CDR3 contains 15 residues. The CDR3 loop reads CSVVVRQGKDYGYTF. The CDR3 DNA sequence: TGCAGCGTTGTCGTAAGGCAGGGGAAAGACTATGGCTACACCTTC.

This chain uses TRBV5-1 with TRBJ1-1; D is undetermined. CDR1 is SGHRS, CDR2 YFSETQ, per germline. Trimming cost V 0 bases and J 1 base, with 7 bases left between them. CDR3 length equals 14 residues. The CDR3 here is CASSLEAQNTEAFF. CDR3 bases: TGCGCCAGCAGCTTGGAAGCCCAGAACACTGAAGCTTTCTTT.

In this sample, this clonotype is medium-sized. V is TRBV5-4 and J is TRBJ2-2, with 8 nucleotides matching TRBD2. Trimming removed 10 bases from V and 7 bases from J; junction bases left unmatched: 15. This CDR3 has 15 residues. CDR1 is SGHNT, CDR2 YYREEE, per germline (reference sequence). CDR3 protein: CALYRGGGGIGELFF. In nucleotides, the CDR3 is TGTGCCCTATACCGGGGGGGCGGGGGGATCGGGGAGCTGTTTTTT.

By share of the sample, this clonotype is medium-sized (0.01 to 0.1%). This sequence joins TRBV30 and TRBJ2-1; possibly TRBD2 for D (7 bases). V lost 3 bases to trimming and J lost 5 bases, with 20 bases between them. Germline CDR1 is GTSNPN and CDR2 is SVGIG (reference sequence). The CDR3 runs 16 residues. The CDR3 sequence: CAWSPYYGGQDNEQFF. CDR3 nucleotides: TGTGCCTGGAGCCCCTACTACGGGGGGCAGGACAATGAGCAGTTCTTC. Full variable domain (missing parts from reference TRBV30 and TRBJ2-1): SQTIHQWPATLVQPVGSPLSLECTVEGTSNPNLYWYRQAAGRGLQLLFYSVGIGQISSEVPQNLSASRPQDRQFILSSKKLLLSDSGFYLCAWSPYYGGQDNEQFFGPGTRLTVL.

The chain couples TRBV11-3 to TRBJ2-1; 8 bases map to TRBD2. V was clipped by 3 bases and J by 2 bases; unmatched bases: 6. This CDR3 comprises 16 residues. Per germline, CDR1 SGHNT and CDR2 YENEEA. CDR3 amino acids: CASSLLDGGAYNEQFF. The CDR3 nucleotides read TGTGCCAGCAGCTTGTTAGACGGGGGGGCCTACAATGAGCAGTTCTTC.

Sample share makes this clonotype medium-sized. The chain combines TRBV15 with TRBJ2-2; no clear D. V lost 1 base, J lost 3 bases, and 9 bases lay in between. Per germline, CDR1 LNHNV and CDR2 YYDKDF (reference sequence). This CDR3 comprises 15 residues. In nucleotides, the CDR3 is TGTGCCACCAGCAGAGTGAGGCAGGACACCGGGGAGCTGTTTTTT. This gives the protein CATSRVRQDTGELFF.

This clonotype is medium-sized within its sample. The chain joins TRBV27 to TRBJ2-3, with TRBD2 matching 11 bases. This CDR3 has 15 residues. Unmatched junction bases numbered 5, after V lost 4 bases and J lost 5 bases. CDR1 is MNHEY and CDR2 is SMNVEV in the germline V gene (reference sequence). In DNA, the CDR3 is TGTGCCAGCAGTTCCGGGACTAGCGGTTTAGATACGCAGTATTTT. It encodes CASSSGTSGLDTQYF.

Judged by abundance, this clonotype is large. The chain has TRBV5-5 and TRBJ2-6; no firm D call. CDR3 length: 13 amino acids. Trimming left V 2 bases short and J 2 bases short, with 2 bases between. The V gene's germline CDR1 is SGHKS and CDR2 YYEKEE (reference sequence). The CDR3: CASSLAGANVLTF. CDR3 coding DNA: TGTGCCAGCAGCTTAGCTGGGGCCAACGTCCTGACTTTC.

The chain recombines TRBV7-9 with TRBJ1-3; D uncertain. The CDR3 spans 15 residues. Germline V gives CDR1 SEHNR, CDR2 FQNEAQ (reference sequence). V lost 5 bases to trimming and J lost 0 bases, with 11 bases between them. CDR3 loop: CASSPTTISGNTIYF. The CDR3 region has the DNA TGTGCCAGCAGCCCGACAACGATCTCTGGAAACACCATATATTTT.

This chain connects TRBV13 to TRBJ2-7, with 9 bases that match TRBD1. The CDR3 contains 15 residues. Germline assignment: CDR1 PRHDT and CDR2 FYEKMQ (reference sequence). Trimming took 5 bases from V and 4 from J; bases not matched to a gene: 9. CDR3 nucleotides: TGTGCCAGCAGCACCCGACAGGGGGTCTTTTACGAGCAGTACTTC. It specifies CASSTRQGVFYEQYF.

By sample fraction, this clonotype is medium-sized. The chain carries TRBV6-1 and TRBJ2-2; D is unclear. CDR1 MNHNS and CDR2 SASEGT come from the germline V gene. V gave up 1 base and J gave up 7 bases, with 7 bases separating them. The CDR3 is 13 amino acids. The CDR3: CASSEGRDGELFF. The CDR3 coding sequence is TGTGCCAGCAGTGAAGGGAGAGACGGGGAGCTGTTTTTT.

This clonotype rates as medium-sized. This sequence joins TRBV12-3 or TRBV12-4 and TRBJ1-6; perhaps TRBD1 as D (5 bases). This CDR3 has 17 amino acids. V was cut by 1 base and J by 1 base, with 11 bases left in between. The CDR3 spells CASSLVRGGSYNSPLHF. As DNA, the CDR3 is TGTGCCAGCAGTTTAGTTCGTGGGGGTTCCTATAATTCACCCCTCCACTTT.

This clonotype is classed as medium-sized. The chain couples TRBV6-5 to TRBJ1-5; possibly TRBD1 for D (5 bases). The CDR3 has 13 amino acids. The germline CDR1 and CDR2 sequences are MNHEY and SVGAGI. V lost 6 bases to trimming and J lost 5 bases, with 11 bases between them. The CDR3 here is CASSRGSDQPQHF. Here the CDR3 DNA reads TGTGCCAGCAGCCGGGGGTCCGATCAGCCCCAGCATTTT.

This clonotype is termed large. The chain joins TRBV19 to TRBJ2-2; D is perhaps TRBD1 or TRBD2 (5 bases each). Per the germline V gene, CDR1 is LNHDA and CDR2 is SQIVND (reference sequence). Trimming removed 6 bases at V and 0 bases at J, with 14 bases between. The CDR3 sequence is 16 residues long. The CDR3 loop reads CASSTLGTSNTGELFF. CDR3 coding DNA: TGTGCCAGTAGCACTCTTGGGACCTCGAACACCGGGGAGCTGTTTTTT.

As to this clonotype: One end of the junction is discordant with germline, which a read error may explain. This chain joins TRBV4-2 and TRBJ1-2; D may be TRBD1 (6 bases). The CDR3 length is 17 residues. CDR1 LGHNA and CDR2 YNFKEQ come from the germline V gene. In DNA form, the CDR3 reads TGCGCCAGCAGCCAAGATAGGGAGGGGGGAAAATTCTATGGCTACACCTTC. Translation gives CASSQDREGGKFYGYTF.